A single sample gave rise to the 29 T cell receptor beta chains below, sequenced in a study of beta chain features in type 1 diabetes (dated by TCRdb to 2016 to 2018). The paper as a whole reports these results and caveats: Type 1 diabetes patients showed a moderate but significant shortening of TCRB CDR3 length in all four CD4+ subsets.

The antigens of these receptors remain unknown. The library was produced with the immunoSEQ multiplex PCR assay. The entire amount of isolated RNA was reverse transcribed using the High Capacity cDNA Reverse Transcription Kit, so the sequenced TCRB transcripts were expressed ones. TCRdb limited this immuneACCESS table to in-frame rearrangements with V and J called. A share of clones is missing; checked studies link under half to unresolved V genes, and the rest is unexplained. Within this sample are some 160,000 clones, with roughly 9% of them counted one time only. Clones ranked in the top ten supply under 0.75% of the sample. Sequenced input: central memory CD4+ T cells from blood. The source is a woman aged 25 to 39 with type 1 diabetes.

V gene TRBV20-1 combines with J gene TRBJ2-2; D is undetermined. V lost 5 bases and J 7 bases, leaving 8 bases between the germline ends. The CDR3 is 11 residues long. Germline CDR1 and CDR2: DFQATT and SNEGSKA (reference sequence). Here the CDR3 reads CSAPRLGELFF. CDR3 nucleotides: TGCAGTGCTCCTAGGCTCGGGGAGCTGTTTTTT.

For this clone: The same CDR3 can be traced to other DNA sequences in this sample. J is TRBJ2-3 and V is TRBV10-3, with a tentative D call TRBD2 (6 bases). Trimming took off 5 bases at V and 0 bases at J, with 12 bases between the two ends. Per the germline V gene, CDR1 is ENHRY and CDR2 is SYGVKD. This CDR3 comprises 15 residues. CDR3 nucleotide sequence: TGTGCCATCAGTCCCGGGACTTCTAGCACAGATACGCAGTATTTT. It translates to CAISPGTSSTDTQYF.

The table lists this clone with a few counts. This sequence joins TRBV7-3 and TRBJ1-2; 11 nucleotides align to TRBD1. V was pared by 4 bases and J by 7 bases, with 2 bases of the junction left unmatched. The germline CDR1 and CDR2 sequences are SGHTA and FQGTGA. The CDR3 has 13 amino acids. CDR3 sequence reads: CASSSGTGGGYTF. CDR3 coding DNA: TGTGCCAGCAGCTCCGGGACAGGGGGTGGCTACACCTTC.

This sequence joins TRBV5-1 and TRBJ2-1; 9 nucleotides agree with TRBD1. The CDR3 extends over 15 amino acids. Trimming took 3 bases from V and 7 from J; bases not matched to a gene: 8. Germline V gene data show CDR1 as SGHRS and CDR2 as YFSETQ. For the CDR3, the DNA is TGCGCCAGCAGCTCCACCGGGACAGGGTCTAATGAGCAGTTCTTC. This gives the protein CASSSTGTGSNEQFF.

This clone was recorded a few times. The rearrangement joins TRBV28 to TRBJ1-5; D is unclear. Germline V gives CDR1 MDHEN, CDR2 SYDVKM. V lost 4 bases and J lost 0, with 13 bases in between. The CDR3 length is 16 residues. This chain's CDR3 is CASSSPTLDSNQPQHF. CDR3 bases: TGTGCCAGCAGTTCGCCGACACTAGATAGCAATCAGCCCCAGCATTTT.

This clone was recorded a few times. V usage is TRBV7-9 and J usage is TRBJ1-2; D ambiguous. This CDR3 is 13 amino acids long. Trimming stripped 0 bases from V and 5 bases from J, with 7 bases between. The germline V gene encodes CDR1 SEHNR and CDR2 FQNEAQ (reference sequence). The chain's CDR3 is CASSLATSYGYTF. Written as DNA, the CDR3 is TGTGCCAGCAGCTTAGCGACATCTTATGGCTACACCTTC. Supplemented by reference TRBV7-9 and TRBJ1-2, the full variable domain reads DTGVSQNPRHKITKRGQNVTFRCDPISEHNRLYWYRQTLGQGPEFLTYFQNEAQLEKSRLLSDRFSAERPKGSFSTLEIQRTEQGDSAMYLCASSLATSYGYTFGSGTRLTVV.

This clone was recorded only once. The rearrangement joins TRBV6-1 to TRBJ2-1; 8 nucleotides align to TRBD1. Germline loops: CDR1 MNHNS, CDR2 SASEGT. CDR3 size: 15 residues. The trim removed 6 bases at V and 4 bases at J, leaving 8 bases unmatched. This CDR3 reads CASRFQGATYNEQFF. For the CDR3, the DNA is TGTGCCAGCAGGTTTCAGGGGGCGACTTACAATGAGCAGTTCTTC.

The sample holds a few counts of this clone. This chain uses TRBV28 with TRBJ2-2, with TRBD1 matching over 8 bases. With 6 bases clipped from V and 5 bases from J, the junction kept 8 bases outside the gene matches. The CDR3 is 15 amino acids. The V gene's germline CDR1 is MDHEN and CDR2 SYDVKM. The CDR3 here is CASSSGQAGTGELFF. The CDR3 DNA is TGTGCCAGCAGCTCGGGACAGGCGGGGACCGGGGAGCTGTTTTTT. Full variable domain (rest looked up from reference TRBV28 and TRBJ2-2): DVKVTQSSRYLVKRTGEKVFLECVQDMDHENMFWYRQDPGLGLRLIYFSYDVKMKEKGDIPEGYSVSREKKERFSLILESASTNQTSMYLCASSSGQAGTGELFFGEGSRLTVL.

This clone turned up a few times. This rearrangement joins TRBV5-1 to TRBJ2-3, with D uncertain. CDR1 is SGHRS, CDR2 YFSETQ, per germline. The CDR3 totals 16 residues. Trimming cost V 4 bases and J 5 bases, with 20 bases left between them. The CDR3 sequence is CASSQDYVSRGDTQYF. Here the CDR3 DNA reads TGCGCCAGCAGCCAAGATTACGTCTCCAGAGGAGATACGCAGTATTTT.

The J gene is TRBJ2-5, the V gene TRBV19; 7 bases map to TRBD1. The CDR3 is 15 residues long. The V segment lost 3 bases and the J segment 3 bases; nucleotides outside the gene matches: 7. Germline CDR1 reads LNHDA; CDR2 reads SQIVND (reference sequence). CDR3 coding DNA: TGTGCCAGTAGTATCCTACAGGGGAGCGAAGAGACCCAGTACTTC. Protein sequence: CASSILQGSEETQYF.

This clone was seen only a few times. CDR3 residues: CASTLSDSETQYF. Written as DNA, the CDR3 is TGTGCCAGCACACTTAGCGATTCTGAGACCCAGTACTTC. The genes are TRBV11-3 and TRBJ2-5; D is possibly TRBD2 (5 bases). The CDR3 runs 13 residues. The V gene's germline CDR1 is SGHNT and CDR2 YENEEA. Trimming cost V 7 bases and J 5 bases, with 14 bases left between them.

This clone was counted only a few times. The chain uses TRBV7-9 and TRBJ2-3; 8 nucleotides agree with TRBD2. Germline CDR1 reads SEHNR; CDR2 reads FQNEAQ (reference sequence). V lost 5 bases to trimming and J lost 2 bases; unmatched junction nucleotides: 3. The CDR3 sequence is 14 residues long. For the CDR3, the DNA is TGTGCCAGCAGCCGGGAGGGCCACACAGATACGCAGTATTTT. Its translation is CASSREGHTDTQYF.

V and J are TRBV19 and TRBJ2-1, with 9 bases aligning to TRBD2. The CDR3 has 14 residues. Germline lookup yields CDR1 LNHDA and CDR2 SQIVND (reference sequence). Trimming cost V 8 bases and J 9 bases; bases outside gene matches: 11. CDR3 sequence (DNA): TGTGCCAGTTCCGCGGTAGCGGGAGAGACTGAGCAGTTCTTC. Translating gives CASSAVAGETEQFF.

Only a few counts were recorded for this clone. V and J are TRBV11-2 and TRBJ2-1, with TRBD2 matching 8 bases. Germline V CDR1 and CDR2: SGHAT, FQNNGV. There are 16 residues in the CDR3. V shed 4 bases and J 0 bases; nucleotides not matched to a gene: 5. CDR3 residues: CASSSLAGYSYNEQFF. CDR3 nucleotides: TGTGCCAGCAGCTCATTAGCGGGATACTCCTACAATGAGCAGTTCTTC.

The chain carries TRBV28 and TRBJ2-5; the D is unclear. The CDR3 spans 15 residues. Germline V gene data show CDR1 as MDHEN and CDR2 as SYDVKM. Trimming cost V 3 bases and J 1 base, with 12 bases left between them. Here the CDR3 DNA reads TGTGCCAGCAGTTTGTCGAACAGCCTCCAAGAGACCCAGTACTTC. It translates to CASSLSNSLQETQYF.

This clone was counted only a few times. CDR3 residues: CAWSFASRMNTEAFF. The CDR3 nucleotides read TGTGCCTGGTCTTTCGCGTCCAGGATGAACACTGAAGCTTTCTTT. This sequence joins TRBV30 and TRBJ1-1; D unresolved. The CDR3 sequence is 15 residues long. Germline V lookup: CDR1 GTSNPN, CDR2 SVGIG (reference sequence). Trimming took off 5 bases at V and 0 bases at J, with 16 bases between the two ends.

The rearrangement joins TRBV7-8 to TRBJ2-7, with TRBD1 matching over 11 bases. This CDR3 is built from 15 residues. Germline V CDR1 and CDR2: SGHVS, FQNEAQ. V lost 3 bases and J lost 0; bases outside the gene matches: 1. CDR3 bases: TGTGCCAGCAGCTTGGGGACAGGGGGCTCCTACGAGCAGTACTTC. Translation gives CASSLGTGGSYEQYF.

This clone was detected a few times. J is TRBJ2-1 and V is TRBV19, with 8 bases lining up with TRBD2. The CDR3 extends over 15 amino acids. V shed 7 bases, J shed 3 bases, and the junction held 8 bases outside the gene matches. Per the germline V gene, CDR1 is LNHDA and CDR2 is SQIVND (reference sequence). The CDR3 sequence is CASNSREGGYNEQFF. The CDR3 DNA sequence: TGTGCCAGTAATTCACGGGAGGGCGGCTACAATGAGCAGTTCTTC. Full variable domain (outside the CDR3, taken from reference TRBV19 and TRBJ2-1): DGGITQSPKYLFRKEGQNVTLSCEQNLNHDAMYWYRQDPGQGLRLIYYSQIVNDFQKGDIAEGYSVSREKKESFPLTVTSAQKNPTAFYLCASNSREGGYNEQFFGPGTRLTVL.

This clone was observed a single time. This sequence joins TRBV7-9 and TRBJ2-2; D perhaps matches TRBD2 (6 bases). CDR3 size: 16 residues. Germline lookup yields CDR1 SEHNR and CDR2 FQNEAQ (reference sequence). Trimming cost V 5 bases and J 0 bases, with 13 bases left between them. CDR3 in amino acids: CASSHLGRSNTGELFF. CDR3 bases: TGTGCCAGCAGCCATCTTGGGAGGTCGAACACCGGGGAGCTGTTTTTT.

This clone has more than one count but fewer than ten. V and J are TRBV5-6 and TRBJ2-4; D is unclear. Germline-derived CDR1 and CDR2 are SGHDT and YYEEEE. The CDR3 covers 14 residues. The V end was cut by 0 bases, the J end by 2 bases, with 6 bases between. The DNA for the CDR3 is TGTGCCAGCAGCTTGGGGCGGACCAAAAACATTCAGTACTTC. This sequence encodes CASSLGRTKNIQYF.

This chain links TRBV28 with TRBJ1-3; D possibly corresponds to TRBD1 (6 bases). V was pared by 7 bases and J by 0 bases, with 13 bases between. The CDR3 spans 15 residues. CDR1 and CDR2 from the germline V gene are MDHEN and SYDVKM. CDR3 sequence reads: CASKDHRASGNTIYF. The CDR3 DNA is TGTGCCAGCAAGGATCACAGGGCCTCTGGAAACACCATATATTTT. Based on the CDR3 plus reference TRBV28 and TRBJ1-3, the full variable domain is DVKVTQSSRYLVKRTGEKVFLECVQDMDHENMFWYRQDPGLGLRLIYFSYDVKMKEKGDIPEGYSVSREKKERFSLILESASTNQTSMYLCASKDHRASGNTIYFGEGSWLTVV.

The V call is TRBV27, the J call TRBJ2-3; maybe TRBD1 (6 bases). The CDR3 runs to 13 residues. CDR1 is MNHEY, CDR2 SMNVEV, per germline (reference sequence). V dropped 8 bases and J dropped 1 base, with 10 bases sitting between them. CDR3 nucleotide sequence: TGTGCCAGCCTGAAGGGGGGCACAGATACGCAGTATTTT. Protein product: CASLKGGTDTQYF.

CDR3 loop: CASSIAGGGEQFF. CDR3 nucleotides: TGTGCCAGTTCCATAGCGGGAGGCGGTGAGCAGTTCTTC. The V and J genes are TRBV19 and TRBJ2-1; TRBD2 matches at 10 bases. Germline CDR1 reads LNHDA; CDR2 reads SQIVND (reference sequence). Trimming cost V 8 bases and J 9 bases; bases outside gene matches: 7. This CDR3 is built from 13 residues.

This clone has just a few counts. The V and J genes are TRBV10-2 and TRBJ2-7; D may be TRBD1 (5 bases). Germline assignment: CDR1 WSHSY and CDR2 SAAADI. The CDR3 is 13 residues long. With 8 bases removed from V and 7 bases from J, the gap between germline ends came to 18 bases. CDR3 sequence reads: CASSGADVPEQYF. The CDR3 DNA reads as TGCGCCAGCTCTGGGGCGGACGTGCCGGAGCAGTACTTC.

This clone was observed a handful of times. The J gene is TRBJ1-1, the V gene TRBV7-9; the D is unclear. This CDR3 has 13 amino acids. Trimming cost V 1 base and J 7 bases, with 10 bases left between them. In germline, CDR1 is SEHNR, CDR2 FQNEAQ (reference sequence). The CDR3 DNA reads as TGTGCCAGCAGCTTAGGCAGAACGAATGAAGCTTTCTTT. Its translation is CASSLGRTNEAFF.

The table lists this clone with a few counts. Other DNA sequences in this specimen translate into the identical CDR3. This chain uses TRBV30 with TRBJ1-2; TRBD1 agrees at 12 bases. This CDR3 is built from 15 residues. Per germline, CDR1 GTSNPN and CDR2 SVGIG (reference sequence). With V trimmed by 3 bases and J by 3 bases, 5 bases remained unmatched. CDR3 loop: CAWSSGTGGHYGYTF. The CDR3 DNA sequence: TGTGCCTGGAGCTCCGGGACAGGGGGCCACTATGGCTACACCTTC.

This clone was counted only a few times. V is TRBV30 and J is TRBJ2-1; 7 bases fit TRBD2. After removal of 5 bases from V and 8 bases from J, the junction contained 3 bases not matched to a gene. The V gene's germline CDR1 is GTSNPN and CDR2 SVGIG (reference sequence). The CDR3 sequence is 11 residues long. The CDR3: CAWGLVYEQFF. The CDR3 DNA sequence: TGTGCCTGGGGACTAGTCTATGAGCAGTTCTTC.

The chain employs TRBV9 and TRBJ2-2; D might be TRBD1 (6 bases). The CDR3 has 15 amino acids. Germline V gene lookup returns CDR1 SGDLS and CDR2 YYNGEE. V lost 3 bases and J lost 3, with 12 bases in between. The CDR3 region has the DNA TGTGCCAGCAGCGGCAGCAGGGGATACACCGGGGAGCTGTTTTTT. Translation: CASSGSRGYTGELFF.

The rearrangement uses TRBV14 and TRBJ2-3; D unclear. The V and J ends lost 1 base and 11 bases respectively, with 13 bases between them. Looked up from germline, CDR1 is SGHDN and CDR2 is FVKESK. CDR3 length: 13 amino acids. The CDR3 nucleotides read TGTGCCAGCAGCCAAGGAGGTGCCTTAGGGCAGTATTTT. Protein product: CASSQGGALGQYF.